Here is one TCR beta chain with its context. This sample is drawn from a study of blood T cell repertoires in COVID-19. Study overall: Acute-phase and convalescent COVID-19 samples originated in the United States, Italy and Spain. T cells, B-cell-depleted T cells, or PBMCs provided the cDNA or gDNA that served as material.

Under the authors' procedure: Amplification of reference gene primers was used by the study to estimate nucleated cell counts. TCRdb's copy holds only in-frame clones and misses some; the assay was immunoSEQ multiplex PCR. The V and J calls and clone size come from that table; D and trimming were worked out from the DNA. The repertoire consists of 35,000 to 45,000 clones, with about 80% occurring once and the leading ten covering about 14%. The source of this sequence is a human donor in a cohort sampled during active COVID-19. Sequenced input: peripheral blood.

The CDR3 DNA follows: TGTGCCAGCTCACCACCCGTTAGGGGCCACAATGAGCAGTTCTTC. It specifies CASSPPVRGHNEQFF. This chain uses TRBV18 with TRBJ2-1, with D perhaps matching TRBD1 (5 bases). Germline V gene lookup returns CDR1 KGHSH and CDR2 LQKENI. The CDR3 runs to 15 residues. The germline V and J ends were trimmed by 0 bases and 5 bases, with 11 bases remaining between them.